Listed below are T cell receptor beta chains from one sample, sequenced in a study of blood T cell repertoires in COVID-19. Clones were sequenced by immunoSEQ multiplex PCR, and TCRdb holds only the in-frame ones, with some missing. The sample has some 300,000 clones; over 85% are singletons. The sequenced sample consisted of PBMCs or T cells enriched from blood (not recorded which). Receptors were obtained from a woman aged 25 to 39 who had recovered from COVID-19. Each CDR3 is given with its conserved first and last residue. D genes are given only for firm matches. Only part of the rows carry a size: once, few, many, or a class if the clone is expanded.

d_gene: NA
abundance: NA
v_gene: TRBV19
j_gene: TRBJ1-1
CDR3nt: TGTGCCAGTAGTACAGGTGGAGGAGGGACTGAAGCTTTCTTT
CDR3aa: CASSTGGGGTEAFF

d_gene: TRBD2
abundance: NA
v_gene: TRBV10-2
j_gene: TRBJ2-1
CDR3nt: TGCGCCAGCAGTGAGCGGGAGGGGTACAATGAGCAGTTCTTC
CDR3aa: CASSEREGYNEQFF

d_gene: NA
abundance: NA
v_gene: TRBV19
j_gene: TRBJ1-2
CDR3nt: TGTGCCAGTAGAACAGGGTGGCATGAAGGCTACACCTTC
CDR3aa: CASRTGWHEGYTF

d_gene: NA
abundance: NA
v_gene: TRBV6-2/TRBV6-3
j_gene: TRBJ2-7
CDR3nt: TGTGCCAGCAGTTACTCGAGGGGGTCTCCCTACGAGCAGTACTTC
CDR3aa: CASSYSRGSPYEQYF

d_gene: NA
abundance: NA
v_gene: TRBV7-6
j_gene: TRBJ1-1
CDR3nt: TGTGCCAGCAGCCCAACAGGGCTTCGTCACGAAGCTTTCTTT
CDR3aa: CASSPTGLRHEAFF

d_gene: NA
abundance: NA
v_gene: TRBV7-2
j_gene: TRBJ1-5
CDR3nt: TGTGCCAGCAGCTTAGATGGGCCAAATCAGCCCCAGCATTTT
CDR3aa: CASSLDGPNQPQHF

d_gene: TRBD1
abundance: NA
v_gene: TRBV12-3/TRBV12-4
j_gene: TRBJ1-2
CDR3nt: TGTGCCAGCAGCTACGGACAGGGAGGCTACACCTTC
CDR3aa: CASSYGQGGYTF

d_gene: NA
abundance: NA
v_gene: TRBV3-1/TRBV3-2
j_gene: TRBJ2-5
CDR3nt: TGTGCCAGCGGGCTGCAAGAGACCCAGTACTTC
CDR3aa: CASGLQETQYF

d_gene: NA
abundance: NA
v_gene: TRBV4-1
j_gene: TRBJ2-7
CDR3nt: TGCGCCAGCAGCCAAACTACGGCGGTTTACGAGCAGTACTTC
CDR3aa: CASSQTTAVYEQYF

d_gene: TRBD2
abundance: NA
v_gene: TRBV6-6
j_gene: TRBJ2-1
CDR3nt: TGTGCCAGCACCAAACTAGCGGGAGGCGATGAGCAGTTCTTC
CDR3aa: CASTKLAGGDEQFF

d_gene: TRBD1
abundance: NA
v_gene: TRBV2
j_gene: TRBJ1-6
CDR3nt: TGTGCCAGCAAGAAGGGACAGGCGGATAATTCACCCCTCCACTTT
CDR3aa: CASKKGQADNSPLHF

d_gene: TRBD1
abundance: NA
v_gene: TRBV28
j_gene: TRBJ1-2
CDR3nt: TGTGCCAGCAGTTTAGACAGGGGGCTTTATCCGCGCTACACCTTC
CDR3aa: CASSLDRGLYPRYTF

d_gene: NA
abundance: NA
v_gene: TRBV5-1
j_gene: TRBJ2-5
CDR3nt: TGCGCCAGCAGGAAGGAGACAGAGACCCAGTACTTC
CDR3aa: CASRKETETQYF

d_gene: NA
abundance: few
v_gene: TRBV6-5
j_gene: TRBJ2-7
CDR3nt: TGTGCCAGCAAAGCACTAAACTACTACGAGCAGTACTTC
CDR3aa: CASKALNYYEQYF

d_gene: TRBD2
abundance: NA
v_gene: TRBV5-4
j_gene: TRBJ2-3
CDR3nt: TGTGCCAGCAGCTTGCTAGCGGGGGGGACAGATACGCAGTATTTT
CDR3aa: CASSLLAGGTDTQYF

d_gene: NA
abundance: NA
v_gene: TRBV12-3/TRBV12-4
j_gene: TRBJ1-1
CDR3nt: TGTGCCAGCAGTCTAACAAGGGAGACTGAAGCTTTCTTT
CDR3aa: CASSLTRETEAFF

d_gene: NA
abundance: NA
v_gene: TRBV29-1
j_gene: TRBJ1-5
CDR3nt: TGCAGCGCGGGCTTGGGAGGCGGTCAGCCCCAGCATTTT
CDR3aa: CSAGLGGGQPQHF

d_gene: TRBD2
abundance: NA
v_gene: TRBV9
j_gene: TRBJ2-1
CDR3nt: TGTGCCACCTCAATAGCAGCTAGCGGGGGATACAATGAGCAGTTCTTC
CDR3aa: CATSIAASGGYNEQFF

d_gene: NA
abundance: NA
v_gene: TRBV14
j_gene: TRBJ2-7
CDR3nt: TGTGCCAGCAGCCAAGATTTTTCCAGACTAGTGAAACACGAGCAGTACTTC
CDR3aa: CASSQDFSRLVKHEQYF

d_gene: NA
abundance: NA
v_gene: TRBV2
j_gene: TRBJ2-6
CDR3nt: TGTGCCAGCAGGGCCAGGGTTTCTGGGGCCAACGTCCTGACTTTC
CDR3aa: CASRARVSGANVLTF

d_gene: NA
abundance: NA
v_gene: TRBV4-2
j_gene: TRBJ2-1
CDR3nt: TGTGCCAGCAGCCATATCAAAGCGGGCGTCTCCTACAATGAGCAGTTCTTC
CDR3aa: CASSHIKAGVSYNEQFF

d_gene: NA
abundance: NA
v_gene: TRBV11-2
j_gene: TRBJ2-7
CDR3nt: TGTGCCAGCAGCTTAGTTGGTGGGAGGAGGAACGAGCAGTACTTC
CDR3aa: CASSLVGGRRNEQYF

d_gene: NA
abundance: NA
v_gene: TRBV11-2
j_gene: TRBJ2-7
CDR3nt: TGTGCCAGCAGCTTAGTTGACTATTCATACGAGCAGTACTTC
CDR3aa: CASSLVDYSYEQYF

d_gene: NA
abundance: NA
v_gene: TRBV12-3/TRBV12-4
j_gene: TRBJ1-2
CDR3nt: TGTGCCAGCAGTTTTGGGGCAGCTGGCTACACCTTC
CDR3aa: CASSFGAAGYTF

d_gene: TRBD2
abundance: NA
v_gene: TRBV6-6
j_gene: TRBJ2-1
CDR3nt: TGTGCCAGCAGTTTAGCGGGAGACTACAATGAGCAGTTCTTC
CDR3aa: CASSLAGDYNEQFF

d_gene: NA
abundance: NA
v_gene: TRBV7-2
j_gene: TRBJ1-1
CDR3nt: TGTGCCAGCAGCTTAGACAGGGCATCGGCTTTCTTT
CDR3aa: CASSLDRASAFF

d_gene: NA
abundance: once
v_gene: TRBV27
j_gene: TRBJ2-7
CDR3nt: TGTGCCAGCAGTTTTGGACAGCCTTCAATCTCCTACGAGCAGTACTTC
CDR3aa: CASSFGQPSISYEQYF

d_gene: TRBD2
abundance: NA
v_gene: TRBV6-5
j_gene: TRBJ2-7
CDR3nt: TGTGCCAGCCGCCGGCTAGCGGAGGCTTCCTACGAGCAGTACTTC
CDR3aa: CASRRLAEASYEQYF

d_gene: NA
abundance: few
v_gene: TRBV15
j_gene: TRBJ1-5
CDR3nt: TGTGCCACCAGCAGAGACGGTTACCGGGGCAATCAGCCCCAGCATTTT
CDR3aa: CATSRDGYRGNQPQHF

d_gene: TRBD2
abundance: NA
v_gene: TRBV7-6
j_gene: TRBJ2-7
CDR3nt: TGTGCCAGCAGCCCACTAGCGGGAGAAGGAAACGAGCAGTACTTC
CDR3aa: CASSPLAGEGNEQYF

d_gene: NA
abundance: NA
v_gene: TRBV6-1
j_gene: TRBJ2-7
CDR3nt: TGTGCCAGCAGTGCCCGAGGAGGGACAGAGAACTACGAGCAGTACTTC
CDR3aa: CASSARGGTENYEQYF

d_gene: TRBD2
abundance: NA
v_gene: TRBV7-8
j_gene: TRBJ2-7
CDR3nt: TGTGCCAGCAGCCAGCAGAAAACTAGCGGGGACTCCTACGAGCAGTACTTC
CDR3aa: CASSQQKTSGDSYEQYF

d_gene: TRBD2
abundance: NA
v_gene: TRBV11-2
j_gene: TRBJ2-7
CDR3nt: TGTGCCAGCAGCTTAGCGGGCGGAGCGGGAGTTCTCGAGCAGTACTTC
CDR3aa: CASSLAGGAGVLEQYF

d_gene: TRBD2
abundance: NA
v_gene: TRBV4-1
j_gene: TRBJ2-1
CDR3nt: TGCGCCAGCAGCCTCCCACTAGCGGGAGTTCCGGATGAGCAGTTCTTC
CDR3aa: CASSLPLAGVPDEQFF

d_gene: TRBD1
abundance: NA
v_gene: TRBV7-3
j_gene: TRBJ2-3
CDR3nt: TGTGCCAGCAGCGGAGGCAGGGGGTCTGGAGATACGCAGTATTTT
CDR3aa: CASSGGRGSGDTQYF

d_gene: NA
abundance: once
v_gene: TRBV9
j_gene: TRBJ2-2
CDR3nt: TGTGCCAGCAGCATCCGGGGAGGAGGGAACACCGGGGAGCTGTTTTTT
CDR3aa: CASSIRGGGNTGELFF

d_gene: NA
abundance: NA
v_gene: TRBV7-2
j_gene: TRBJ2-2
CDR3nt: TGTGCCAGCAGCTTAGATTTAGGCTCTAGGGGGGAGCTGTTTTTT
CDR3aa: CASSLDLGSRGELFF

d_gene: TRBD2
abundance: NA
v_gene: TRBV5-1
j_gene: TRBJ2-7
CDR3nt: TGCGCCAGCAGCTTGGGTAGTCTAGCGGGAGGGTTATTGTACGAGCAGTACTTC
CDR3aa: CASSLGSLAGGLLYEQYF

d_gene: NA
abundance: NA
v_gene: TRBV19
j_gene: TRBJ2-1
CDR3nt: TGTGCCAGTAAGGAGGGCAACAGGAGGGAGCAGTTCTTC
CDR3aa: CASKEGNRREQFF

d_gene: NA
abundance: NA
v_gene: TRBV6-6
j_gene: TRBJ2-6
CDR3nt: TGTGCCAGCTGGGAGGAAAAGAGCTCTGGGGCCAACGTCCTGACTTTC
CDR3aa: CASWEEKSSGANVLTF

d_gene: TRBD1
abundance: NA
v_gene: TRBV5-1
j_gene: TRBJ2-1
CDR3nt: TGCGCCAGCAGCTCAAGTTTTACAGGGGTCGCCCGCGATGAGCAGTTCTTC
CDR3aa: CASSSSFTGVARDEQFF

d_gene: TRBD2
abundance: NA
v_gene: TRBV6-5
j_gene: TRBJ2-7
CDR3nt: TGTGCCAGCAGCCCGGGACTAGCGGAAAGGGAGTACTTC
CDR3aa: CASSPGLAEREYF

d_gene: NA
abundance: NA
v_gene: TRBV29-1
j_gene: TRBJ1-1
CDR3nt: TGCAGCGTTCAGGTTATCGACACAGGGACTGAAGCTTTCTTT
CDR3aa: CSVQVIDTGTEAFF

d_gene: NA
abundance: NA
v_gene: TRBV5-6
j_gene: TRBJ2-1
CDR3nt: TGTGCCAGCAGGCTAGCCAAATCTTATACAGATGAGCAGTTCTTC
CDR3aa: CASRLAKSYTDEQFF

d_gene: TRBD1
abundance: once
v_gene: TRBV3-1/TRBV3-2
j_gene: TRBJ2-1
CDR3nt: TGTGCCAGCAGTCAAAACAGGGGGGACCGTGGTGAGCAGTTCTTC
CDR3aa: CASSQNRGDRGEQFF

d_gene: NA
abundance: once
v_gene: TRBV7-8
j_gene: TRBJ2-6
CDR3nt: TGTGCCAGCAGCTTGTACTCTGGGGCCAACGTCCTGACTTTC
CDR3aa: CASSLYSGANVLTF

d_gene: NA
abundance: NA
v_gene: TRBV4-1
j_gene: TRBJ1-3
CDR3nt: TGCGCCAGCAGCCAAGGGAGTAGCAGGGCTGGAAACACCATATATTTT
CDR3aa: CASSQGSSRAGNTIYF

d_gene: TRBD2
abundance: NA
v_gene: TRBV13
j_gene: TRBJ2-2
CDR3nt: TGTGCCAGCAGCTCTATTAGCGGGTATACGAACACCGGGGAGCTGTTTTTT
CDR3aa: CASSSISGYTNTGELFF

d_gene: TRBD2
abundance: NA
v_gene: TRBV27
j_gene: TRBJ2-7
CDR3nt: TGTGCCAGCAGTTTTGCTAGCGGTTCCTACGAGCAGTACTTC
CDR3aa: CASSFASGSYEQYF

d_gene: TRBD1
abundance: NA
v_gene: TRBV19
j_gene: TRBJ1-1
CDR3nt: TGTGCCAGTACCCTGGGGGACAGGGGAAACTCTGAAGCTTTCTTT
CDR3aa: CASTLGDRGNSEAFF

d_gene: TRBD1
abundance: NA
v_gene: TRBV5-4
j_gene: TRBJ2-5
CDR3nt: TGTGCCAGCAGCACGTGGACAGGGGGTTTGGAGACCCAGTACTTC
CDR3aa: CASSTWTGGLETQYF

d_gene: TRBD2
abundance: NA
v_gene: TRBV7-2
j_gene: TRBJ2-1
CDR3nt: TGTGCCAGCGGCCTTACTAGCGGTCCCTACAATGAGCAGTTCTTC
CDR3aa: CASGLTSGPYNEQFF

d_gene: NA
abundance: NA
v_gene: TRBV29-1
j_gene: TRBJ2-3
CDR3nt: TGCAGCGTTGAAAGGTCGCTAGGCGATACGCAGTATTTT
CDR3aa: CSVERSLGDTQYF